The TCR beta chain described here comes from a study of blood T cell repertoires in COVID-19. This clone was seen more than once but under ten times. Sequenced by immunoSEQ multiplex PCR; TCRdb stores in-frame clones only, minus some. The sample consists of roughly 100,000 clones, about 85% of them appearing once. The CDR3 loop spans 14 amino acids. Germline V CDR1 and CDR2: MDHEN, SYDVKM. Germline trimming cut 4 bases from V and 7 bases from J; bases unmatched to any gene: 7. Sequenced material: peripheral blood. The rearrangement joins TRBV28 to TRBJ1-2, with TRBD1 matching 9 bases. The clonotype was recovered from a man aged 45-60 years with acute or convalescent COVID-19. The CDR3 reads CASSWGQGGPGYTF. The DNA for the CDR3 is TGTGCCAGCAGTTGGGGACAGGGAGGGCCTGGCTACACCTTC.